This T cell receptor beta chain derives from a study of T cell responses to AZD1222 COVID-19 vaccine (dated by TCRdb to about 2021). Study-level background: TCR sequencing covered over 230 trial participants: approximately 200 given two doses of AZD1222 and approximately 26 given two doses of MenACWY control vaccine. Trial participants were enrolled into age subgroups of 18-55, 56-69 and 70-plus years, which contained around 150, 29 and 61 TCR-sequenced participants, respectively. The paper as a whole reports these results and caveats: The 56-69-year group was small, and its depth increase did not reach significance, likely because of low power. Nearly half of unique spike-specific TCRs reportedly recognized epitopes outside regions mutated in the B.1.351 and B.1.1.7 variants. Only a handful of AZD1222 recipients were SARS-CoV-2 seropositive at baseline, limiting conclusions about previously exposed vaccinees. A significant rise in spike-specific TCR breadth and depth was observed after two AZD1222 doses relative to day 0 and relative to MenACWY recipients. Because no samples from the day 14 peak response were available, repertoires could be characterized only after the peak T cell response. Most participants were white British and females outnumbered males, and the authors suggested that clonal diversity may have been underestimated. Vaccine-associated CD4 TCRs spanned the whole spike protein, with dominant responses in regions 160-218 and 743-854.

A remark on this clone: What antigen it recognizes has not been identified. Base qualities are not at hand, and no much larger clone is one base apart.

The CDR3 regions of human TCRbeta chains were analyzed by immunosequencing. On the study's bioinformatics: Repertoire TCRs were checked for matches against a reference library of SARS-CoV-2-specific TCRs that had been generated using the MIRA antigen-specificity platform. Breadth was defined as the fraction of unique TCRs that were SARS-CoV-2-associated, and depth was defined as the fraction of total T cells that were SARS-CoV-2-associated. Each spike-specific TCR was assigned to its reactive spike region and to a CD4 or CD8 class using the MIRA data. Log10-transformed breadth and depth values were compared by one-way ANOVA with Sidak's multiple comparisons tests. TCRdb limited this immuneACCESS table to in-frame rearrangements with V and J called. A share of clones is missing; checked studies link under half to unresolved V genes, and the rest is unexplained. The V and J calls and the clone size are those of that table, but D and trimming were determined from the DNA. This sample is represented by under 150,000 clones; around 90% of them were singletons. 0.85% to 1.3% of the sample lies in the top ten.

V is trimmed back by 6 bases and J by 2 bases, and the junction contains 8 bases that no gene match accounts for. CDR1 and CDR2 are drawn from the germline V gene: MDHEN, SYDVKM. Counted from cysteine to phenylalanine, this CDR3 has 16 amino acids. Left in the record is the CDR3 DNA by itself, 48 bases read in frame from the first base. The sample's time point label, decoded: about 28 days (+/-7) after the second vaccine dose. AZD1222 recipients given second doses at about 4 weeks or at about 12 weeks were pooled, since spike-specific TCR depth and breadth were not found to differ between the two schedules. Vaccinee samples were obtained from the UK trials COV001 and COV002, which included a single-blind randomized controlled phase 2/3 trial of AZD1222 (ChAdOx1 nCoV-19) in healthy adults. Trial participant PBMC samples were collected at day 0 and day 28 after the second dose for TCRbeta chain sequencing.

This receptor was identified in an adult who received the AZD1222 COVID-19 vaccine. The sample was peripheral blood, taken 28 days after the second AZD1222 dose. The V and J segments used are TRBV28 and TRBJ1-3; 9 bases in the middle match TRBD1. The encoded CDR3 is CASSLKGQGAGNTIYF. In nucleotide form, the sequence is TGTGCCAGCAGCTTAAAGGGACAGGGTGCTGGAAACACCATATATTTT.